This T cell receptor beta chain was identified in a study of CD8 T cells in ankylosing spondylitis. This clonotype was recorded many times. The CDR3 extends over 14 amino acids. V lost 2 bases, J lost 6 bases, and 12 bases lay in between. The V gene's germline CDR1 is SEHNR and CDR2 FQNEAQ (reference sequence). With molecular barcodes, quantitative 5'-RACE was used to make the TCR beta libraries. MiXCR, applied by TCRdb to the 5' RACE reads, yields one record per CDR3 protein. The sample lists about 220,000 distinct CDR3 sequences, over 9.5% seen once, with about 20% in the top ten. The clonotype originates from a male donor with ankylosing spondylitis or in good health (not recorded which). The V and J genes are TRBV7-9 and TRBJ2-3, with D perhaps assigned TRBD1 or TRBD2 (6 bases each). Source material: blood, either unsorted or a sorted T cell fraction (not recorded which). The chain's CDR3 is CASSLTTGADTQYF. The DNA of the CDR3 is TGTGCCAGCAGCTTAACGACGGGGGCTGATACGCAGTATTTT.